This is a list of T cell receptor beta chains from one sample in a study of T cells in Graves' hyperthyroidism and ophthalmopathy. TCRdb re-called the multiplex PCR reads through MiXCR, storing one row per CDR3 protein. The table shows roughly 650,000 distinct CDR3 sequences, with about a sixth occurring only once. The sample consisted of blood. These receptors were taken from a woman in her forties with Graves' ophthalmopathy. Both conserved end residues are part of each CDR3. A D gene is named only where the DNA matches it firmly. Where a row states a size, it is once, few, many or the class of an expanded clone; other rows omit it.

>.|TRBV20-1|.|TRBJ2-5
CSAREDVGTQYF
TGCAGTGCTAGGGAGGATGTAGGGACCCAGTACTTC
>few|TRBV20-1|.|TRBJ1-3
CSAKLLRPPYSGNTIYF
TGCAGTGCTAAGCTCCTCCGTCCCCCTTACTCTGGAAACACCATATATTTT
>.|TRBV5-1|.|TRBJ2-5
CASSSGNSETQYF
TGCGCCAGCAGCTCAGGGAATTCAGAGACCCAGTACTTC
>few|TRBV19|TRBD1|TRBJ1-5
CASRRQGGTQPQHF
TGTGCCAGTAGGCGACAGGGTGGTACTCAGCCCCAGCATTTT
>many|TRBV5-6|TRBD2|TRBJ2-5
CASSQKGTREGETQYF
TGTGCCAGCAGCCAGAAAGGGACTAGAGAAGGAGAGACCCAGTACTTC
>many|TRBV18|.|TRBJ2-6
CASSLNRDPGANVLTF
TGTGCCAGCTCCTTGAATAGAGATCCTGGGGCCAACGTCCTGACTTTC
>few|TRBV14|TRBD2|TRBJ2-7
CASSQGTSGTLPYF
TGTGCCAGCAGCCAAGGGACTAGCGGGACTTTGCCGTACTTC
>few|TRBV4-2|TRBD2|TRBJ2-3
CASSQEPSGGPTDTQYF
TGTGCCAGCAGCCAAGAGCCTAGCGGGGGGCCCACAGATACGCAGTATTTT
>many|TRBV3-1|.|TRBJ1-3
CASSTPGNTIYF
TGTGCCAGCAGCACCCCCGGAAACACCATATATTTT
>.|TRBV19|TRBD1|TRBJ2-3
CASSGQGPADTQYF
TGTGCCAGTAGTGGACAGGGCCCGGCAGATACGCAGTATTTT
>many|TRBV18|TRBD1|TRBJ1-1
CASSLRTGPNTEAFF
TGTGCCAGCTCACTACGGACAGGGCCGAACACTGAAGCTTTCTTT
>.|TRBV5-1|.|TRBJ2-5
CASSFQGLMGETQYF
TGCGCCAGCAGCTTTCAGGGGCTCATGGGGGAGACCCAGTACTTC
>many|TRBV28|.|TRBJ1-5
CASSFDLVGGNQPQHF
TGTGCCAGCAGTTTCGATCTCGTAGGGGGTAATCAGCCCCAGCATTTT
>many|TRBV7-8|TRBD2|TRBJ2-7
CASSLLAGPSYEQYF
TGTGCCAGCAGCTTACTAGCGGGACCGTCCTACGAGCAGTACTTC
>many|TRBV11-2|TRBD2|TRBJ2-1
CASSLRLAGVVSYNEQFF
TGTGCCAGCAGCTTGCGACTAGCGGGGGTGGTCTCCTACAATGAGCAGTTCTTC
>.|TRBV5-6|TRBD1|TRBJ1-3
CASSLPPYTGGTGNTIYF
TGTGCCAGCAGCTTGCCTCCTTACACAGGGGGAACTGGAAACACCATATATTTT
>.|TRBV27|.|TRBJ1-1
CASSSYPSRGTEAFF
TGTGCCAGCAGCTCCTACCCTTCTAGGGGAACTGAAGCTTTCTTT
>.|TRBV30|TRBD1|TRBJ1-3
CAWSTGGSGNTIYF
TGTGCCTGGAGTACAGGGGGCTCTGGAAACACCATATATTTT
>.|TRBV5-1|.|TRBJ2-5
CASAPPNQETQYF
TGCGCCAGCGCCCCCCCGAACCAAGAGACCCAGTACTTC
>.|TRBV7-9|.|TRBJ2-1
CASSTRGVFGSNNEQFF
TGTGCCAGCAGCACTAGGGGGGTCTTTGGATCTAACAATGAGCAGTTCTTC
>many|TRBV12-5|.|TRBJ1-2
CASGNSRTAYGYTF
TGTGCTAGTGGTAACTCTCGGACGGCCTATGGCTACACCTTC
>.|TRBV7-9|.|TRBJ1-4
CASSLGGGREKLFF
TGTGCCAGCAGCCTCGGGGGGGGGCGAGAAAAACTGTTTTTT
>many|TRBV20-1|TRBD2|TRBJ2-3
CSARKQGSGLAVDTQYF
TGCAGTGCTAGAAAACAAGGTTCGGGACTAGCTGTAGATACGCAGTATTTT
>.|TRBV29-1|.|TRBJ2-1
CSADGQSTSHNEQFF
TGCAGCGCAGATGGACAGTCCACCTCCCACAATGAGCAGTTCTTC
>many|TRBV6-1|TRBD2|TRBJ2-3
CASSVTSGGTTDTQYF
TGTGCCAGCAGTGTAACTAGCGGGGGCACCACAGATACGCAGTATTTT
>.|TRBV4-2|TRBD2|TRBJ2-7
CASSQDVGTSGFSYEQYF
TGTGCCAGCAGCCAAGATGTGGGGACTAGCGGCTTCTCCTACGAGCAGTACTTC
>many|TRBV5-5|TRBD1|TRBJ2-4
CASSSRPGTENIQYF
TGTGCCAGCAGTTCAAGACCCGGGACAGAAAACATTCAGTACTTC
>few|TRBV28|.|TRBJ2-6
CASSLMGVGANVLTF
TGTGCCAGCAGTTTAATGGGGGTTGGGGCCAACGTCCTGACTTTC
>.|TRBV19|TRBD2|TRBJ2-1
CASSRLGGEQFF
TGTGCCAGTAGTCGCCTGGGGGGGGAGCAGTTCTTC
>few|TRBV5-1|.|TRBJ2-3
CASSLAVALVDTQYF
TGCGCCAGCAGCTTGGCCGTCGCATTGGTTGATACGCAGTATTTT